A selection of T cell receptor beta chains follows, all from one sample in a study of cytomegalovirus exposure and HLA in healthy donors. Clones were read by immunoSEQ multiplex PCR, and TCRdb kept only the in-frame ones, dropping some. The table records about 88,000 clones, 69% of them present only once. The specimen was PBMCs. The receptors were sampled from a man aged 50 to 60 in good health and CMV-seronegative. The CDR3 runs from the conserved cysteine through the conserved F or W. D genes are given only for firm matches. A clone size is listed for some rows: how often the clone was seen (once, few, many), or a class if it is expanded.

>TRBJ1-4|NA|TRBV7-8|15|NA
TGTGCCAGCAGCATAAGGACAGCATTTAATGAAAAACTGTTTTTT
CASSIRTAFNEKLFF
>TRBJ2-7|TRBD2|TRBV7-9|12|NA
TGTGCCAGCAGCCCCGGACTAGCCGGGCAGTACTTC
CASSPGLAGQYF
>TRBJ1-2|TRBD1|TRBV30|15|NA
TGTGCCTGGAGTACAGGGACAGGGTTAAACTATGGCTACACCTTC
CAWSTGTGLNYGYTF
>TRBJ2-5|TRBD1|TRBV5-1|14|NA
TGCGCCAGCAGCTTGGCAGGGGGCCAAGAGACCCAGTACTTC
CASSLAGGQETQYF
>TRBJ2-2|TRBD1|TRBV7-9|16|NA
TGTGCCAGCAGCCCGCGGACAGGGGCTAACACCGGGGAGCTGTTTTTT
CASSPRTGANTGELFF
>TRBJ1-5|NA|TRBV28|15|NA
TGTGCCAGCAGTGACCTCCCCGGGTACAATCAGCCCCAGCATTTT
CASSDLPGYNQPQHF
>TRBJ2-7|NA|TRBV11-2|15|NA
TGTGCCAGCACCGCTACAGGTACAGCCTCCTACGAGCAGTACTTC
CASTATGTASYEQYF
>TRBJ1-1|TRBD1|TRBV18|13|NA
TGTGCCAGCTCCCAGGCCGGGACAGGGGCAGCTTTCTTT
CASSQAGTGAAFF
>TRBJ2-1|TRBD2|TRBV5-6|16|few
TGTGCCAGCAGCTTTCCGGGACTAGCGGGACCCAATGAGCAGTTCTTC
CASSFPGLAGPNEQFF
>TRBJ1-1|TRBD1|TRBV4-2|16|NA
TGTGCCAGCAGCCAACTACTCGGACAGGGGCACACTGAAGCTTTCTTT
CASSQLLGQGHTEAFF
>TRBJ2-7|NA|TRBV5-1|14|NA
TGCGCCAGCAGCTTGGCCTACAGAGTGTACGAGCAGTACTTC
CASSLAYRVYEQYF
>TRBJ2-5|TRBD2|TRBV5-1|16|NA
TGCGCCAGCAGCCCACGACTAGCGGAGTACCAAGAGACCCAGTACTTC
CASSPRLAEYQETQYF
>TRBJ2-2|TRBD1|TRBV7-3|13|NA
TGTGCCAGCGCGACAGGGGTAGCCGGGGAGCTGTTTTTT
CASATGVAGELFF
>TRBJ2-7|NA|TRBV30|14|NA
TGTGCCTGGAGTCCCGGTCGAGGCTACGGTGCGCAGTACTTC
CAWSPGRGYGAQYF
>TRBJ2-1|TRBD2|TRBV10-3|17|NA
TGTGCCATCAGTGGGGGAACGACTAGCGGGAGCTACAATGAGCAGTTCTTC
CAISGGTTSGSYNEQFF
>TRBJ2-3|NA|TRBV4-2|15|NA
TGTGCCAGCAGCCAAGTGCTGGGGGCAACAGATACGCAGTATTTT
CASSQVLGATDTQYF
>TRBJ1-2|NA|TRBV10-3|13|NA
TGTGCCATCAGTGTTATAGCCAACTATGGCTACACCTTC
CAISVIANYGYTF
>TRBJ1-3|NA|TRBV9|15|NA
TGTGCCAGCAGCGTATACTGGTACTCTGGAAACACCATATATTTT
CASSVYWYSGNTIYF
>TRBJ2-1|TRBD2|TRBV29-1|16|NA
TGCAGCGCCCGAGCACTAGCGGGAGTATTACAAGGTGAGCAGTTCTTC
CSARALAGVLQGEQFF
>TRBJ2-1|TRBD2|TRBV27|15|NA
TGTGCCAGCAGTTCGGGACTAGGGGGATACAATGAGCAGTTCTTC
CASSSGLGGYNEQFF
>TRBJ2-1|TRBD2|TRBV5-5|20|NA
TGTGCCAGCAGCTTGGCCGCACTGGTTTCTAGCGGGAAAACCTACAATGAGCAGTTCTTC
CASSLAALVSSGKTYNEQFF
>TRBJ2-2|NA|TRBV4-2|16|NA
TGTGCCAGCAGCCAAACGCCGGGACTTCTCACCGGGGAGCTGTTTTTT
CASSQTPGLLTGELFF
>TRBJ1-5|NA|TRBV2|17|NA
TGTGCCAGCGGATACAGGCTCCCCCTGGGCAGCAATCAGCCCCAGCATTTT
CASGYRLPLGSNQPQHF
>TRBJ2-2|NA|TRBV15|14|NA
TGTGCCACCAGCAGAGGGGGGGTTTCCGTGGAGCTGTTTTTT
CATSRGGVSVELFF
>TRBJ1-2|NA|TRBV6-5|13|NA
TGTGCCAGCAGACCGGGTTATAACTATGGCTACACCTTC
CASRPGYNYGYTF
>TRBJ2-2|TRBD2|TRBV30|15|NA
TGTGCCTGGAGTGGACTAGCTGAGAACACCGGGGAGCTGTTTTTT
CAWSGLAENTGELFF
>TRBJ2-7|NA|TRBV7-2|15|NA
TGTGCCAGCAGCCGAGGACTGCCCAACTCCTACGAGCAGTACTTC
CASSRGLPNSYEQYF
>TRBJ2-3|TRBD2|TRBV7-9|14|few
TGTGCCAGCAGCTTATTTGCGGGGGCAGATACGCAGTATTTT
CASSLFAGADTQYF
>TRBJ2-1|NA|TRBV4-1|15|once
TGCGCCAGCAGCCGTACGTGGGGCTTCATCGGTGAGCAGTTCTTC
CASSRTWGFIGEQFF
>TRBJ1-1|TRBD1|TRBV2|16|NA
TGTGCCACGATAAAAGGGACAGCGTTAATGAACACTGAAGCTTTCTTT
CATIKGTALMNTEAFF